This T cell receptor (beta chain) originates from a study of cytomegalovirus exposure and HLA in healthy donors (dated by TCRdb to the late 2010s). For context, the study as a whole: According to an earlier analysis of around 600 of the donors, 150 million to 200 million T cells yielded 90 million to 130 million unique TCR beta sequences and about 300 Gb of sequence data. An early release that covered some 640 HLA-typed donors contained approximately 300 gigabases of sequencing data and tens of millions of unique TCR sequences. Of the 300 to 450 genotyped donors, 65% to 90% were placed in the genetic ancestry cluster associated with self-reported Caucasian donors. The study was designed to test whether signatures of past pathogen exposure could be identified by cataloging public T cell receptors. The study profiled the T cell repertoires of some 610 subjects by immunosequencing and related them to cytomegalovirus serostatus. A separate validation cohort of 100 to 150 different subjects was used in addition to the roughly 700-subject first cohort. The study combined high-throughput TCR immunosequencing, statistical association of individual TCRs with disease status, and machine learning to predict cytomegalovirus infection status. A later analysis re-examined previously published TCR beta repertoires from several hundred donors and added high-resolution HLA genotyping to investigate patterns of TCR occurrence. In the later analysis, no new phenotypic data were used to find candidate immune exposures; instead, reliance was placed on TCR beta sequences and their occurrence across donors. To decide whether each TCR beta V gene segment behaved as functional or pseudogenic, an earlier analysis of some 570 of the donors relied on high-throughput TCR beta sequencing. Donor age, sex, ethnicity and CMV serostatus were collected together with the repertoire data. In a later genetic analysis, genome-wide SNP genotypes for about three fifths of the roughly 670 donors were used, and that subset was treated as a discovery cohort. Every repertoire in the discovery cohort had been generated on one and the same sequencing platform. Both class I and class II loci were covered by HLA typing, at four-digit resolution. The number of donors typed differed by locus, with 629-630 for A, B, C, DRB1 and DQB1, around 560 for DQA1, 606 for DPA1, and some 440 for DPB1. Roughly 5 DR-DQ haplotypes were handled as single units for association and clustering, since linkage in the cohort was strong. Across some 400 genotyped donors of the cohort, an average of approximately 220,000 unique TCR beta nucleotide sequences per donor were sequenced, and roughly 17% of those sequences were non-productive. Study-level results and caveats: Because some donors lacked HLA typing at each locus, the association tests relied only on the typed subset. In a later analysis, TCR association rates were found to vary across HLA loci, with the most associated TCRs seen for DRB1 alleles and the fewest for HLA-C alleles. The cohort was sequenced for TCR beta chains only, and without alpha or paired-chain data the features that could be detected were limited. CMV serostatus was the only immune exposure information available for the cohort. The authors suggested that the approach could potentially be extended to other disease states and immunological phenotypes. The sequencing pipeline was judged likely to have produced a cluster of highly shared sequence variants as a technical artifact. A further reported finding was that TCR beta sequences accurately predicted the HLA-A and HLA-B alleles for most subjects in the first cohort. Compared with equally common non-associated chains, HLA-associated TCR beta chains in a later analysis were more clonally expanded and had lower generation probabilities. In both the original and validation cohorts, the classifier was reported to diagnose cytomegalovirus status with high specificity and sensitivity. Correlated functional status among segregating V segments might reflect linkage disequilibrium, but an unknown experimental factor could not be ruled out. Most TCR sequences were seen in very few donors, while some public TCRs were found in many individuals. Presence/absence analyses assumed roughly uniform sequencing depth across donors, an assumption that may not hold. An association between a missense DCLRE1C variant and V-gene and J-gene trimming of TCR beta chains was found in a later genetic analysis and replicated in an independent cohort. A few of the identified cytomegalovirus-associated TCR beta chains were confirmed in vitro to be specific for cytomegalovirus antigens. Broadly in line with IMGT annotations, most TCR beta V segments showed up in productive rearrangements about 87% or about 30% of the time in an earlier analysis of some 590 of the donors. According to a later analysis, most CMV-associated TCR beta chains appeared to be HLA-restricted, and the HLA associations seemed to be driven largely by CMV exposure. In the study, roughly 160 TCR beta chains were listed as associated with cytomegalovirus. Because counts were too low, some 17 rarely observed V segments, including chromosome 9 orphons, were left out of the earlier analysis of 587 of the donors. A later analysis associated around 16,000 TCR beta sequences with specific HLA alleles at a false discovery rate of 0.05. Several of the top co-occurrence clusters appeared to be linked to parvovirus B19, influenza, CMV and Epstein-Barr virus, according to a later analysis. Some IMGT-functional V segments, including TRBV6-2 and TRBV6-3, could not be told apart with the 87-base-pair reads, so those segments were excluded. In a later genetic analysis, fewer N-insertions in productive TCRs were reported among donors in an Asian-associated ancestry cluster than the roughly 700-donor mean. When HLA alleles, especially DR and DQ, strongly co-occurred, TCR associations were difficult to assign to individual alleles.

From the germline V gene (reference sequence), CDR1 is WNHNN and CDR2 is SYGVQD. Clipping removes 9 bases from V and 1 base from J, with 9 as the unmatched junction base count. There are 15 amino acids in the CDR3, from cysteine to phenylalanine inclusive. The CDR3 DNA has 45 bases and is translated from base 1. Preparation of the library involved the immunoSEQ multiplex PCR assay. A mixture of 60 forward primers for TCR Vbeta segments and 13 reverse primers for TCR Jbeta segments was used in the multiplex PCR. The CDR3 region of rearranged TCR beta genes was amplified from genomic DNA with a multiplex PCR assay. On the Illumina HiSeq System, the amplified TCR beta libraries were sequenced as 87-base-pair reads. The paper's data handling went like this. In a later analysis, some 80 million unique TCR beta chains were counted across the 666 repertoires, and some 10 million of these chains were shared by at least two donors. Raw reads were error-corrected and collapsed into unique sequences with a nearest-neighbor algorithm that merged closely related sequences to remove PCR and sequencing errors. Alignment of CDR3 sequences to IMGT reference sequences was used to assign V, D and J gene segments. For a sequence to be retained, at least a six-nucleotide match to both a V gene segment and a J gene segment was required. Rearrangements were classified as productive when the CDR3 lacked stop codons and remained in frame with V and J, and all other rearrangements were classified as non-productive. CDR3 was defined by IMGT convention, running from the second conserved V-encoded cysteine to the conserved J-encoded phenylalanine. The earlier analysis of 550 to 650 of the donors excluded any sequence lacking an unambiguous match to a single V gene segment. In an earlier analysis of 450 to 750 of the donors, a V segment was called functional when productive rearrangements were above 56.7%, and segregating when the standard deviation between donors exceeded 5%. A statistical classification framework was built for diagnosing cytomegalovirus status from the catalog of TCR beta chain sequences. V and J gene assignment, in a later analysis, came from comparing TCR nucleotide sequences with IMGT/GENE-DB human TR gene sequences. A later analysis assigned CDR3 sequences and most-parsimonious VDJ recombination scenarios with the TCRdist pipeline. In a later analysis, each TCR beta chain was defined by its CDR3 amino acid sequence together with its V-gene family, and reads lacking a unique V-gene family were excluded. A later analysis removed roughly 590 highly shared, low-generation-probability nucleotide sequences to deal with suspected cross-contamination and a sequencing artifact. In a later analysis, a clonal expansion index for each public chain was calculated from normalized within-repertoire ranks of inferred template counts. In a later analysis, generation probabilities were computed with a VDJ recombination model fitted to out-of-frame rearrangements, and the resulting probabilities were checked against IGoR. Hypergeometric tests were used in a later analysis to score TCR-TCR, TCR-HLA and TCR-CMV co-occurrence, with a repertoire-size bias correction applied to the TCR pairs. To estimate false discovery rates, a later analysis permuted the HLA or CMV assignments 20 times. In a later analysis, co-occurring TCRs were grouped using DBSCAN, and TCRdist sequence similarity was added for clustering within HLA-allele-positive subsets. Co-occurrence clustering excluded repertoires with fewer than 30,000 or more than 120,000 public chains, plus five with anomalous nucleotide sharing. What TCRdb holds here is the immuneACCESS table cut down to in-frame rearrangements. Part of the clones is not present; checked against another copy, under half of the missing clones reflect an unresolved V gene, and the others are unexplained. V and J calls and clone size are given by that table; D and trimming were obtained from the DNA. The sample table records 120,000 to 150,000 clones; around 77% of these occur just once. The leading ten clones occupy around 7.1% of the sample.

Note on this clone: What antigen it recognizes has not been identified. No per-base quality is available; no much larger clone lies one base away.

The cohort was made up of approximately 670 healthy bone marrow donors. At the time of sampling, all cohort members were nominally healthy, though unrecorded immune exposures were likely present. The donor was CMV seropositive and was included in the group of 300 or so seropositive cohort members. Each donor provided a peripheral blood sample, and peripheral blood mononuclear cells were used for TCR beta sequencing. The Qiagen DNeasy Blood Extraction Kit was used to extract genomic DNA from the blood cell samples. The clonotype comes from a woman aged 40 to 49 in good health and CMV-seropositive. Source material: PBMCs. The V and J genes are TRBV10-1 and TRBJ2-5; TRBD2 agrees with 9 junctional bases. The nucleotides read TGCGCCAGTCAAGCGGGGGGCCGACTCCAAGAGACCCAGTACTTC. Its translation is CASQAGGRLQETQYF.